Listed below are T cell receptor beta chains from one sample, sequenced in a study of cytomegalovirus exposure and HLA in healthy donors. Sequencing used immunoSEQ multiplex PCR; TCRdb keeps in-frame clones, though not all of them. The sample has some 200,000 clones, 12% seen once. Sequenced input: PBMCs. The receptor set was obtained from a man aged 45-65 years in good health and CMV-seropositive. Each CDR3 is given with its conserved first and last residue. Fields, in order: clone size, V gene, J gene, D gene, CDR3 DNA, CDR3 protein. The D gene is left open where the match is weak. Clone size is stated in some rows and not others, as once, few, many or a class when expanded.

abundance: .
v_gene: TRBV14
j_gene: TRBJ2-7
d_gene: .
CDR3nt: TGTGCCAGCAGCGCTGGAGGGTACGAGCAGTACTTC
CDR3aa: CASSAGGYEQYF

abundance: .
v_gene: TRBV19
j_gene: TRBJ1-4
d_gene: TRBD1
CDR3nt: TGTGCCAGTAGTATTAGACAGGGAGGTCGAAAACTGTTTTTT
CDR3aa: CASSIRQGGRKLFF

abundance: .
v_gene: TRBV10-3
j_gene: TRBJ2-5
d_gene: TRBD2
CDR3nt: TGTGCCATCAGTGAGTCGGGAGGGGCCACACAAGAGACCCAGTACTTC
CDR3aa: CAISESGGATQETQYF

abundance: few
v_gene: TRBV15
j_gene: TRBJ1-5
d_gene: .
CDR3nt: TGTGCCACCCAATGGGGGGATACCAATCAGCCCCAGCATTTT
CDR3aa: CATQWGDTNQPQHF

abundance: .
v_gene: TRBV27
j_gene: TRBJ1-1
d_gene: .
CDR3nt: TGTGCCAGCAGTTCAGGAACAGGAGAAGAAGCTTTCTTT
CDR3aa: CASSSGTGEEAFF

abundance: .
v_gene: TRBV18
j_gene: TRBJ2-1
d_gene: .
CDR3nt: TGTGCCAGCTCACCCTACACAAGGGGGGGCGGTTACAATGAGCAGTTCTTC
CDR3aa: CASSPYTRGGGYNEQFF

abundance: .
v_gene: TRBV28
j_gene: TRBJ1-4
d_gene: .
CDR3nt: TGTGCCAGCAGTCCCCCAGCAACTAATGAAAAACTGTTTTTT
CDR3aa: CASSPPATNEKLFF

abundance: few
v_gene: TRBV7-2
j_gene: TRBJ1-2
d_gene: .
CDR3nt: TGTGCCAGCAGCTCCCCCGGCAGGGTCGGCTATGGCTACACCTTC
CDR3aa: CASSSPGRVGYGYTF

abundance: .
v_gene: TRBV5-6
j_gene: TRBJ2-2
d_gene: .
CDR3nt: TGTGCCAGCAGCTTGGCAGGGGCTATATACTCGAACACCGGGGCGCTGTTTTTT
CDR3aa: CASSLAGAIYSNTGALFF

abundance: few
v_gene: TRBV6-1
j_gene: TRBJ1-2
d_gene: .
CDR3nt: TGTGCCAGCAGTGTCGACATCCGGGGCTACACCTTC
CDR3aa: CASSVDIRGYTF

abundance: .
v_gene: TRBV5-1
j_gene: TRBJ1-6
d_gene: .
CDR3nt: TGCGCCAGCAGCTTAGAGGGAAGGGATAATTCACCCCTCCACTTT
CDR3aa: CASSLEGRDNSPLHF

abundance: few
v_gene: TRBV19
j_gene: TRBJ1-4
d_gene: TRBD1
CDR3nt: TGTGCCAGTAGTAGTTGGACAGGGACTAATGAAAAACTGTTTTTT
CDR3aa: CASSSWTGTNEKLFF

abundance: .
v_gene: TRBV19
j_gene: TRBJ2-6
d_gene: .
CDR3nt: TGTGCCAGTAGTATAGCGTGGGTGACAGCTTCTGGGGCCAACGTCCTGACTTTC
CDR3aa: CASSIAWVTASGANVLTF

abundance: .
v_gene: TRBV5-8
j_gene: TRBJ2-5
d_gene: TRBD1
CDR3nt: TGTGCCAGCAGTCGTCGACAGGGGCAAGGAGAGACCCAGTACTTC
CDR3aa: CASSRRQGQGETQYF

abundance: few
v_gene: TRBV27
j_gene: TRBJ1-1
d_gene: .
CDR3nt: TGTGCCAGCAGTTACAGGGCGAGGACTGAAGCTTTCTTT
CDR3aa: CASSYRARTEAFF

abundance: few
v_gene: TRBV6-5
j_gene: TRBJ1-2
d_gene: .
CDR3nt: TGTGCCAGCAGCTACATACAGGCGTCCTATGGCTACACCTTC
CDR3aa: CASSYIQASYGYTF